This record covers a single TCR beta chain. TCRdb keeps only in-frame clones here, not all; method: immunoSEQ multiplex PCR. The data contain 250,000 to 300,000 clones, around 86% of them singletons. V was clipped by 5 bases and J by 3 bases; unmatched bases: 1. The CDR3 runs to 14 residues. CDR1 is SGHTA and CDR2 is FQGNSA in the germline V gene. The sample belongs to a study of blood T cell repertoires in COVID-19. The TCR was taken from a woman aged 55-69 years with active or convalescent COVID-19. The chain uses TRBV7-2 and TRBJ2-1; 10 bases are a match to TRBD2. The sequenced sample was peripheral blood. This CDR3 reads CASSRTSGYNEQFF. The CDR3 DNA sequence: TGTGCCAGCAGCAGGACTAGCGGCTACAATGAGCAGTTCTTC. The full variable domain, rest sourced from reference TRBV7-2 and TRBJ2-1, is GAGVSQSPSNKVTEKGKDVELRCDPISGHTALYWYRQSLGQGLEFLIYFQGNSAPDKSGLPSDRFSAERTGGSVSTLTIQRTQQEDSAVYLCASSRTSGYNEQFFGPGTRLTVL.